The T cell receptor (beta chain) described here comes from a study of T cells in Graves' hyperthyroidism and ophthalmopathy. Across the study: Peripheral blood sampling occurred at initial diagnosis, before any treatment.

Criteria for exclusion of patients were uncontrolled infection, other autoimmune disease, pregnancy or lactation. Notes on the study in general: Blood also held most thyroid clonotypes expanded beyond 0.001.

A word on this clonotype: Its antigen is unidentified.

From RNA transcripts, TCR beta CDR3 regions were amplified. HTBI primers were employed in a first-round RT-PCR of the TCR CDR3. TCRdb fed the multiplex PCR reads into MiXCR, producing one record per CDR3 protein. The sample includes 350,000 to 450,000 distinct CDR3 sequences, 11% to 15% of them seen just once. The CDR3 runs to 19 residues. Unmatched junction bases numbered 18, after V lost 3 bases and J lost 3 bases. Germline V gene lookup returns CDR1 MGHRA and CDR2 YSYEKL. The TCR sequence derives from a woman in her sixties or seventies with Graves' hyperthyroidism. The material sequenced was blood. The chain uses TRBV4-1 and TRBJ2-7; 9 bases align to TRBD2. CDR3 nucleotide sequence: TGCGCCAGCAGCCAGAAAGCCCGAGGGGGGCTAGCGGGATTCTACGAGCAGTACTTC. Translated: CASSQKARGGLAGFYEQYF.